The clone carrying this T cell receptor (beta chain) was observed a single time. Its target is not known. The PCR employed 60 Vbeta primers together with 13 Jbeta primers. Sequencing used immunoSEQ multiplex PCR; TCRdb keeps in-frame clones, though not all of them. This table holds around 190,000 clones, roughly a tenth found once. This sample was included in a study of cytomegalovirus exposure and HLA in healthy donors. Looking at the study overall: A prior analysis found 90 million to 120 million unique TCR beta sequences from 170 million or so T cells. Study-level findings and limits: A later analysis linked a missense DCLRE1C variant to TCR beta V- and J-gene trimming.

Donors were ostensibly healthy at sampling, although undocumented immune exposures were probable. The germline gives CDR1 LGHNA, CDR2 YNFKEQ. This CDR3 spans 15 amino acids. The junction had 9 bases not matched to a gene; V was cut back by 6 bases and J by 6 bases. This chain uses TRBV4-2 with TRBJ2-1; 9 nucleotides agree with TRBD2. This clonotype was sampled from a woman aged 25 to 39 in good health and CMV-seropositive. What was sequenced was PBMCs. The CDR3 protein is CASSSSGKSINEQFF. The CDR3 DNA reads as TGTGCCAGCAGTTCTAGCGGGAAATCCATCAATGAGCAGTTCTTC.